The 15 T cell receptor beta chains in this list originate from one sample, sequenced in a study of response to subunit inactivated influenza vaccine. Using its own MiXCR run on the RT-PCR reads, TCRdb lists one record per CDR3 protein. The sample records fewer than 600,000 distinct CDR3 sequences, 6.5% to 8% being singletons. The sample here was PBMCs from blood, taken roughly 24 months after vaccination. All receptors come from a man aged 50 to 75 who received an inactivated influenza vaccine.

This rearrangement joins TRBV6-2 or TRBV6-3 to TRBJ2-1; 10 bases line up with TRBD2. Per the germline V gene, CDR1 is MNHEY and CDR2 is SVGEGT. Trimming at V came to 5 bases and at J to 15 bases, leaving 10 bases not matched to a gene. The CDR3 is 13 residues long. This CDR3 is CASSDPSGSPPFF. The CDR3 DNA follows: TGTGCCAGCAGTGACCCTAGCGGGAGTCCCCCGTTCTTC.

The chain employs TRBV25-1 and TRBJ2-1, with 7 nucleotides matching TRBD2. Germline CDR1 reads MGHDK; CDR2 reads SYGVNS. The CDR3 sequence is 13 residues long. Germline trimming cut 4 bases from V and 10 bases from J; bases unmatched to any gene: 7. CDR3 bases: TGTGCCAGCAGTGGATATATGCGGGAGGAGCAGTTCTTC. It specifies CASSGYMREEQFF.

This clonotype was observed at least ten times. The rearrangement joins TRBV29-1 to TRBJ2-3; TRBD2 matches 10 bases. V was clipped by 6 bases and J by 6 bases; unmatched bases: 12. The CDR3 is made up of 15 amino acids. Germline V gene lookup returns CDR1 SQVTM and CDR2 ANQGSEA. The CDR3 region is CSVAKLAGFTDTQYF. CDR3 coding DNA: TGCAGCGTGGCAAAACTAGCGGGATTTACGGATACGCAGTATTTT.

This clonotype has more than one count but fewer than ten. The chain has TRBV28 and TRBJ1-1; D may be TRBD1 (5 bases). The germline V gene has CDR1 MDHEN and CDR2 SYDVKM. With 5 bases removed from V and 0 bases from J, the gap between germline ends came to 13 bases. The CDR3 runs 15 residues. The DNA for the CDR3 is TGTGCCAGCAGTCGGGCAGGGTACATGAACACTGAAGCTTTCTTT. Translating gives CASSRAGYMNTEAFF.

This clonotype was detected a few times. This chain connects TRBV10-3 to TRBJ1-5; 8 nucleotides agree with TRBD1. The length of the CDR3 is 13 residues. Losses at the gene ends were 10 bases for V and 3 bases for J; bases not matched to a gene: 5. Germline V CDR1 and CDR2: ENHRY, SYGVKD. The CDR3 DNA reads as TGTGCCACCGCGACAGGGGTCAATCAGCCCCAGCATTTT. It encodes CATATGVNQPQHF.

Ten or more counts support this clonotype. The gene calls are TRBV20-1 and TRBJ2-1; D possibly uses TRBD1 or TRBD2 (5 bases each). The length of the CDR3 is 14 residues. V lost 3 bases to trimming and J lost 4 bases, with 13 bases between them. CDR1 and CDR2 from the germline V gene are DFQATT and SNEGSKA (reference sequence). Written as DNA, the CDR3 is TGCAGTGCTAGGGAACCGGGACGGTACAATGAGCAGTTCTTC. Protein: CSAREPGRYNEQFF.

The chain uses TRBV24-1 and TRBJ2-3, with a weak D call TRBD2 (6 bases). Germline lookup yields CDR1 KGHDR and CDR2 SFDVKD. The CDR3 length is 15 residues. Trimming removed 6 bases from V and 2 bases from J, with 14 bases in between. The CDR3 DNA sequence: TGTGCCACCAGTCGGGATAGCGGAAACACAGATACGCAGTATTTT. Residues: CATSRDSGNTDTQYF.

This clonotype was seen only a few times. The chain combines TRBV5-1 with TRBJ2-1; unclear D gene. Germline CDR1 is SGHRS and CDR2 is YFSETQ. The CDR3 extends over 13 amino acids. With 2 bases removed from V and 5 bases from J, the gap between germline ends came to 8 bases. CDR3 loop: CASSFSIDNEQFF. The CDR3 bases are TGCGCCAGCAGCTTCTCCATAGACAATGAGCAGTTCTTC. The whole variable domain, remainder taken from reference TRBV5-1 and TRBJ2-1, is KAGVTQTPRYLIKTRGQQVTLSCSPISGHRSVSWYQQTPGQGLQFLFEYFSETQRNKGNFPGRFSGRQFSNSRSEMNVSTLELGDSALYLCASSFSIDNEQFFGPGTRLTVL.

The chain uses TRBV4-1 and TRBJ1-6; D possibly corresponds to TRBD1 (5 bases). V was pared by 0 bases and J by 14 bases, with 14 bases between. This CDR3 has 14 amino acids. Germline-derived CDR1 and CDR2 are MGHRA and YSYEKL. The CDR3 DNA is TGCGCCAGCAGCCAAGATCTACGGGGACGGGCCCTCCACTTT. It translates to CASSQDLRGRALHF.

DNA for the CDR3: TGTGCCAGCAGTTTGGGAAACAGGGGGTATGGCTACACCTTC. It is translated as CASSLGNRGYGYTF. The chain uses TRBV12-3 or TRBV12-4 and TRBJ1-2; TRBD1 aligns across 8 bases. This CDR3 spans 14 amino acids. V lost 3 bases and J lost 5; bases outside the gene matches: 5.

This clonotype was recorded at least ten times. This chain joins TRBV20-1 and TRBJ2-7, with D uncertain. Germline values: CDR1 DFQATT, CDR2 SNEGSKA (reference sequence). This CDR3 spans 13 amino acids. V lost 2 bases to trimming and J lost 3 bases, with 11 bases between them. The DNA of the CDR3 is TGCAGTGCTAGATCCCGTGGAAGCTACGAGCAGTACTTC. As protein: CSARSRGSYEQYF.

This clonotype was seen repeatedly, ten times or more. The rearrangement links TRBV5-1 to TRBJ1-2; the D is unclear. Germline V gene data show CDR1 as SGHRS and CDR2 as YFSETQ. V lost 0 bases, J lost 3 bases, and 6 bases lay in between. This CDR3 contains 13 residues. CDR3 residues: CASSLAFDYGYTF. CDR3 bases: TGCGCCAGCAGCTTGGCCTTCGACTATGGCTACACCTTC.

The V call is TRBV6-2 or TRBV6-3, the J call TRBJ2-3; D may be TRBD2 (7 bases). The CDR3 consists of 16 residues. V lost 6 bases, J lost 0 bases, and 16 bases lay in between. Germline-derived CDR1 and CDR2 are MNHEY and SVGEGT. This CDR3 is CASSWGGAVSTDTQYF. The CDR3 nucleotides read TGTGCCAGCAGCTGGGGGGGGGCCGTAAGCACAGATACGCAGTATTTT.

This clonotype was detected ten times or more. The chain has TRBV3-1 and TRBJ2-7; D gene unclear. This CDR3 spans 16 amino acids. Deletions cut 1 base from V and 3 bases from J, with 16 bases between. Germline V gives CDR1 LGHDT, CDR2 YNNKEL (reference sequence). The CDR3 is CASSQAPWADVYEQYF. In DNA, the CDR3 is TGTGCCAGCAGCCAAGCTCCTTGGGCAGACGTCTACGAGCAGTACTTC.

There are a few counts of this clonotype. This chain links TRBV18 with TRBJ1-3, with D possibly being TRBD1 (5 bases). This CDR3 contains 17 residues. The V and J ends lost 0 bases and 0 bases respectively, with 12 bases between them. Per germline, CDR1 KGHSH and CDR2 LQKENI. The CDR3 DNA reads TGTGCCAGCTCACCACCGGAGGGGACGAGCTCTGGAAACACCATATATTTT. Translation gives CASSPPEGTSSGNTIYF. Supplemented by reference TRBV18 and TRBJ1-3, the full variable domain reads NAGVMQNPRHLVRRRGQEARLRCSPMKGHSHVYWYRQLPEEGLKFMVYLQKENIIDESGMPKERFSAEFPKEGPSILRIQQVVRGDSAAYFCASSPPEGTSSGNTIYFGEGSWLTVV.